This T cell receptor (beta chain) emerged from a study of radiotherapy plus CTLA-4 blockade in lung cancer. Whole-study context: Of the patients, 15% to 20% showed objective responses and about 30% attained disease control. General study results and limits: TCR clones from tumors expanded in blood after radiotherapy plus ipilimumab. Early clone dynamics of blood T cells, plus interferon-beta, reportedly predicted response best.

CDR3 length: 16 amino acids. The germline gives CDR1 SNHLY, CDR2 FYNNEI. V lost 3 bases to trimming and J lost 7 bases, with 18 bases between them. Concerning this clone: Its matching antigen is unknown.

The table came from immunoSEQ multiplex PCR; TCRdb's copy has only in-frame clones and leaves some out. Of 13,000 or so clones in the sample, 80% to 90% were seen once. Patients in the study, people with chemo-refractory metastatic non-small-cell lung cancer, received focal radiation plus ipilimumab CTLA-4 blockade. This clonotype was sampled from a human donor with non-small cell lung cancer that progressed on radiotherapy plus ipilimumab. The V gene is TRBV2, the J gene TRBJ1-4, with D maybe TRBD1 (5 bases). This specimen consisted of peripheral blood, obtained from a patient treated with radiotherapy plus ipilimumab. CDR3 region: CASSDSSGGGIEKLFF. The CDR3 nucleotides read TGTGCCAGCAGTGACTCTTCGGGTGGGGGAATTGAAAAACTGTTTTTT. Using reference TRBV2 and TRBJ1-4 for the parts outside the CDR3, the full variable domain is EPEVTQTPSHQVTQMGQEVILRCVPISNHLYFYWYRQILGQKVEFLVSFYNNEISEKSEIFDDQFSVERPDGSNFTLKIRSTKLEDSAMYFCASSDSSGGGIEKLFFGSGTQLSVL.